A selection of T cell receptor beta chains follows, all from one sample in a study of cytomegalovirus exposure and HLA in healthy donors. Assay: immunoSEQ multiplex PCR; the TCRdb copy retains only in-frame clones and omits some. This table has roughly 290,000 clones, approximately 80% appearing once. Sequenced input: PBMCs. Every receptor here comes from a girl aged 2 to 10 in good health and CMV-seronegative. Each CDR3 is given with its conserved first and last residue. The order of the fields is J gene, V gene, clone size, D gene, CDR3 DNA, CDR3 protein. D genes are given only for firm matches. Only part of the rows carry a size: once, few, many, or a class if the clone is expanded.

>TRBJ2-1|TRBV7-9|NA|TRBD2
TGTGCCAGCAGCTTAGGGGAGGGCCCTTCAGCGAGCTACAATGAGCAGTTCTTC
CASSLGEGPSASYNEQFF
>TRBJ2-6|TRBV10-3|NA|NA
TGTGCCATCAGTTCCCTGGGCTACTCTGGGGCCAACGTCCTGACTTTC
CAISSLGYSGANVLTF
>TRBJ2-7|TRBV5-6|few|TRBD2
TGTGCCAGCAGCCGCAGGCGGGGGACCTACGAGCAGTACTTC
CASSRRRGTYEQYF
>TRBJ2-1|TRBV4-1|NA|NA
TGCGCCAGCAGCACCATGGGGGGTGGTGAGCAGTTCTTC
CASSTMGGGEQFF
>TRBJ1-1|TRBV19|NA|TRBD1
TGTGCCAGTAGTCGCGACAGGGGTAACACTGAAGCTTTCTTT
CASSRDRGNTEAFF
>TRBJ2-5|TRBV13|NA|TRBD1
TGTGCCAGCAGCCAAGGACAGGGGTCATCTGGAGAGACCCAGTACTTC
CASSQGQGSSGETQYF
>TRBJ1-2|TRBV5-5|NA|NA
TGTGCCAGCAGCTTGCAGTGGACTGACTATGGCTACACCTTC
CASSLQWTDYGYTF
>TRBJ1-5|TRBV18|NA|TRBD1
TGTGCCAGCTCACCACTAGGACAGGGCGATCAGCCCCAGCATTTT
CASSPLGQGDQPQHF
>TRBJ2-3|TRBV28|NA|TRBD2
TGTGCCAGCCACTTAGCGGGGGGCCTGAACACAGATACGCAGTATTTT
CASHLAGGLNTDTQYF
>TRBJ2-1|TRBV25-1|few|TRBD2
TGTGCCAGCAGTGGATGGGCCAGAGCGGGGGAGCAGTTCTTC
CASSGWARAGEQFF
>TRBJ2-1|TRBV6-9|NA|NA
TGTGCCAGCAGTTATTCTACGGTTCTCAATGAGCAGTTCTTC
CASSYSTVLNEQFF
>TRBJ2-1|TRBV7-2|NA|NA
TGTGCCAGCAGCCGTCCACGTTCAGGGGAGCAGTTCTTC
CASSRPRSGEQFF
>TRBJ2-6|TRBV18|once|NA
TGTGCCAGCTCACCGGGGGGCTCTGGGGCCAACGTCCTGACTTTC
CASSPGGSGANVLTF
>TRBJ2-7|TRBV7-6|NA|TRBD2
TGTGCCAGCAGCCCCCACCATCCTAGCGGCCTAGTCTACGAGCAGTACTTC
CASSPHHPSGLVYEQYF
>TRBJ2-1|TRBV5-1|NA|TRBD2
TGCGCCAGCAGCCCCCGGGGGGATGAGCAGTTCTTC
CASSPRGDEQFF
>TRBJ2-7|TRBV2|NA|NA
TGTGCCAGCAGTGAAAACTCCGTAAACGAGCAGTACTTC
CASSENSVNEQYF
>TRBJ2-5|TRBV28|NA|TRBD2
TGTGCCAGCAGTTCCCCTGGGGAGCGGGGCAAAGAGACCCAGTACTTC
CASSSPGERGKETQYF
>TRBJ2-1|TRBV19|few|NA
TGTGCCAGTAGCCCGGCGGCCTCGGGAAATGAGCAGTTCTTC
CASSPAASGNEQFF
>TRBJ2-7|TRBV5-1|NA|TRBD1
TGCGCCAGCAGCTTGGCGGGACGGAAGGGGGCTCTGTTTTACGAGCAGTACTTC
CASSLAGRKGALFYEQYF
>TRBJ2-5|TRBV10-2|NA|TRBD1
TGCGCCAGTTACAGGGGTTTTGAGACCCAGTACTTC
CASYRGFETQYF
>TRBJ2-1|TRBV7-3|NA|NA
TGTGCCAGCAGCTTAATGCCGGGAAGCTCCTACAATGAGCAGTTCTTC
CASSLMPGSSYNEQFF
>TRBJ1-5|TRBV7-9|few|NA
TGTGCCAGCAGCTTAGACCACAGTTACAATCAGCCCCAGCATTTT
CASSLDHSYNQPQHF
>TRBJ1-2|TRBV7-9|NA|NA
TGTGCCAGCAGCACCCGGGACAAGGCCACCTATGGCTACACCTTC
CASSTRDKATYGYTF
>TRBJ2-7|TRBV7-8|NA|TRBD1
TGTGCCAGCAGCTCGCGCCGGGACAGGGGTTACGAGCAGTACTTC
CASSSRRDRGYEQYF
>TRBJ2-7|TRBV6-5|NA|TRBD1
TGTGCCAGCACCCTAAGTAGGACAGGGGGTTTCGAGCAGTACTTC
CASTLSRTGGFEQYF
>TRBJ2-1|TRBV28|NA|TRBD2
TGTGCCAGCAGTCAGGGACTAGCGGGACCCAACAATGAGCAGTTCTTC
CASSQGLAGPNNEQFF
>TRBJ2-7|TRBV7-7|NA|TRBD1
TGTGCCAGCAGCTCGACGGGACAGGGCTCCGAGCAGTACTTC
CASSSTGQGSEQYF